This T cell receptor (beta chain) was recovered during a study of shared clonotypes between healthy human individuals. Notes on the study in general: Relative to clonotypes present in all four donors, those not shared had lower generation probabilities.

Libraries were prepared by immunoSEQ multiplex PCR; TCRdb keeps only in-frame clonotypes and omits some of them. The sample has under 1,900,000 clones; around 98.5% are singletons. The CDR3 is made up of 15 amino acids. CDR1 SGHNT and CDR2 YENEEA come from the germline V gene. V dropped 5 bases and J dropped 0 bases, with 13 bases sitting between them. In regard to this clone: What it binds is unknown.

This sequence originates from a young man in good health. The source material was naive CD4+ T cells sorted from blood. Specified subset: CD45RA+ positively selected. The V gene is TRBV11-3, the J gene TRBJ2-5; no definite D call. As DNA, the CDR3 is TGTGCCAGCAGCCCAAGAGGCGAGTACCAAGAGACCCAGTACTTC. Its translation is CASSPRGEYQETQYF.